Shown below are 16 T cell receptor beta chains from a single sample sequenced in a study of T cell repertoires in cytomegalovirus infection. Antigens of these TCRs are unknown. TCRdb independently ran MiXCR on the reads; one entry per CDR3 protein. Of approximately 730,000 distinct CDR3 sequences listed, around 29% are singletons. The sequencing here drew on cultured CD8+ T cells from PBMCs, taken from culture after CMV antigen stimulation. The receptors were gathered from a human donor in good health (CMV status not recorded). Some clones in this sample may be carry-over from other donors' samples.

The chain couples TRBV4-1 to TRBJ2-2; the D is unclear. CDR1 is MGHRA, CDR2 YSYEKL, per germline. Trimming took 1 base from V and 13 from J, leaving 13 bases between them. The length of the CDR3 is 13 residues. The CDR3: CASSQARPEGLFF. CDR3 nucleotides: TGCGCCAGCAGCCAAGCTAGACCCGAAGGGCTGTTTTTT.

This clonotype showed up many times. Here the CDR3 reads CASSLKYAGTGNQPQHF. CDR3 DNA: TGTGCCAGCAGCTTAAAATATGCCGGGACAGGGAATCAGCCCCAGCATTTT. The chain has TRBV7-6 and TRBJ1-5, with 9 bases that match TRBD1. The CDR3 loop spans 17 amino acids. V shed 2 bases and J 4 bases; nucleotides not matched to a gene: 9. Germline V gene lookup returns CDR1 SGHVS and CDR2 FNYEAQ. Full variable domain (rest looked up from reference TRBV7-6 and TRBJ1-5): GAGVSQSPRYKVTKRGQDVALRCDPISGHVSLYWYRQALGQGPEFLTYFNYEAQQDKSGLPNDRFSAERPEGSISTLTIQRTEQRDSAMYRCASSLKYAGTGNQPQHFGDGTRLSIL.

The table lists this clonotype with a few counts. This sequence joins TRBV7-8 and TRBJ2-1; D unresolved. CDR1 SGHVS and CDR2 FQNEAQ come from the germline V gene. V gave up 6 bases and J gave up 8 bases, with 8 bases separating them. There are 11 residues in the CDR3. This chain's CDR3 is CASRSGDEQFF. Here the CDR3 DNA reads TGTGCCAGCAGATCTGGGGATGAGCAGTTCTTC. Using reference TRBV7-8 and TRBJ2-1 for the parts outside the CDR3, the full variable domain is GAGVSQSPRYKVAKRGQDVALRCDPISGHVSLFWYQQALGQGPEFLTYFQNEAQLDKSGLPSDRFFAERPEGSVSTLKIQRTQQEDSAVYLCASRSGDEQFFGPGTRLTVL.

DNA of the CDR3: TGTGCCAGCTCCGACCCTTATGGACAGGGGACCCATAGCACAGATACGCAGTATTTT. It translates to CASSDPYGQGTHSTDTQYF. The chain joins TRBV2 to TRBJ2-3; 9 bases are shared with TRBD1. V lost 8 bases, J lost 0 bases, and 18 bases stayed unmatched. The CDR3 contains 19 residues. Germline V gives CDR1 SNHLY, CDR2 FYNNEI.

CDR3 sequence: CASSFILGTTEETQYF. CDR3 nucleotide sequence: TGTGCCAGCAGCTTCATTCTTGGGACGACTGAAGAGACCCAGTACTTC. The chain joins TRBV5-5 to TRBJ2-5, with D possibly being TRBD1 or TRBD2 (5 bases each). V shed 2 bases and J shed 3 bases, with 17 bases lying between them. Germline CDR1 SGHKS, CDR2 YYEKEE (reference sequence). This CDR3 comprises 16 residues.

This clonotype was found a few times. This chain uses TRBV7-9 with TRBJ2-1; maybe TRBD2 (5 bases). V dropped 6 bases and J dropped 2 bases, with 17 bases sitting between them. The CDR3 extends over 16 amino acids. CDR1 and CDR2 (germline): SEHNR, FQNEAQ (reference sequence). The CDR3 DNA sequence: TGTGCCAGCAGGACTACGAGGGAGTCGACCTACAATGAGCAGTTCTTC. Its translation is CASRTTRESTYNEQFF.

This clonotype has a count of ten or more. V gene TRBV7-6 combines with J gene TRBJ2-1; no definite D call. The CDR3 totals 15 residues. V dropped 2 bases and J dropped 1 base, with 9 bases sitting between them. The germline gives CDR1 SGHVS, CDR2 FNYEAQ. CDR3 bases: TGTGCCAGCAGCTTAAGAAACGGATCCTACAATGAGCAGTTCTTC. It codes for CASSLRNGSYNEQFF.

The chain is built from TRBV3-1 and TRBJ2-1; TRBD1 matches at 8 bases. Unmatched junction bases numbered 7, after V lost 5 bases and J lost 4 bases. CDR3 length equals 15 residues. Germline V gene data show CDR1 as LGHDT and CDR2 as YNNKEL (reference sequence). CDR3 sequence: CASSKRDRLYNEQFF. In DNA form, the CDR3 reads TGTGCCAGCAGCAAACGGGACAGGTTATACAATGAGCAGTTCTTC.

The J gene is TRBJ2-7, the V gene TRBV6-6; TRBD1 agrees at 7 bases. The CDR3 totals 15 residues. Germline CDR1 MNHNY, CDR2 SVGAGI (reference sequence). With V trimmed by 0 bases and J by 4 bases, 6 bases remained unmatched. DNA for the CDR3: TGTGCCAGCAGTTACTCGACAGGGCTTCAGTACGAGCAGTACGTC. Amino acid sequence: CASSYSTGLQYEQYV.

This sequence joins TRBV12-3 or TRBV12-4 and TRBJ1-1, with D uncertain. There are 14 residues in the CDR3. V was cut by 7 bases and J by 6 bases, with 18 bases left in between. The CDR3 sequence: CASKPDRVGPEAFF. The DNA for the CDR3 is TGTGCCAGCAAACCGGATAGGGTAGGTCCTGAAGCTTTCTTT.

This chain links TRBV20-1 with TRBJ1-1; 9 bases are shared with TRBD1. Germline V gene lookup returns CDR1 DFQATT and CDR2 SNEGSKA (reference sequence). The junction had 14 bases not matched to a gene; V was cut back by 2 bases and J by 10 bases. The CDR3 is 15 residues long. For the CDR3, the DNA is TGCAGTGCTAGATTGTGGACAGGGGCGGTTTTAAGAGCTTTCTTT. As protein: CSARLWTGAVLRAFF.

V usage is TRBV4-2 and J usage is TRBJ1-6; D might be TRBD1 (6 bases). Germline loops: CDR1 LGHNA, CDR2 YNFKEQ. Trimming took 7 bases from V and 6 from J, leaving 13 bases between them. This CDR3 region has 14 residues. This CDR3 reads CASTEWGANSPLHF. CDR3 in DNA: TGTGCCAGCACCGAGTGGGGGGCTAATTCACCCCTCCACTTT.

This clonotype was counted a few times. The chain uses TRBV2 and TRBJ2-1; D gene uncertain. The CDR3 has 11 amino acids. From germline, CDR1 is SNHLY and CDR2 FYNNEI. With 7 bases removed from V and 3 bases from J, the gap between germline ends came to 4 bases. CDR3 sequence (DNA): TGTGCCAGCAAGGGCTACAATGAGCAGTTCTTC. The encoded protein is CASKGYNEQFF.

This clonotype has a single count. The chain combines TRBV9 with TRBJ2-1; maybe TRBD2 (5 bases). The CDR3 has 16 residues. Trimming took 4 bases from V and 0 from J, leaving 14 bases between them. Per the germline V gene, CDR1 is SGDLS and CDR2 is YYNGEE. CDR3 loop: CASSSNSESSYNEQFF. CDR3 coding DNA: TGTGCCAGCAGCTCAAATAGCGAGAGCTCCTACAATGAGCAGTTCTTC.

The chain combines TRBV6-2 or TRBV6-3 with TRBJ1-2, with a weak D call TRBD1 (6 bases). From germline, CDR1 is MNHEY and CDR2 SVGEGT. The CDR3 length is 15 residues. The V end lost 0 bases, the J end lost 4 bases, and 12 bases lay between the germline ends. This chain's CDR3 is CASSYSGRGSYGYTF. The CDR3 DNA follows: TGTGCCAGCAGTTACTCCGGCAGGGGAAGCTATGGCTACACCTTC.

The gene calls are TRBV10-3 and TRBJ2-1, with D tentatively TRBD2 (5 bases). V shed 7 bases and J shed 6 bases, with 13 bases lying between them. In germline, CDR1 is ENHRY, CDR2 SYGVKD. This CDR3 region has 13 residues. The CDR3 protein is CAINAGSVNEQFF. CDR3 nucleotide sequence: TGTGCCATCAACGCGGGTTCGGTCAATGAGCAGTTCTTC.